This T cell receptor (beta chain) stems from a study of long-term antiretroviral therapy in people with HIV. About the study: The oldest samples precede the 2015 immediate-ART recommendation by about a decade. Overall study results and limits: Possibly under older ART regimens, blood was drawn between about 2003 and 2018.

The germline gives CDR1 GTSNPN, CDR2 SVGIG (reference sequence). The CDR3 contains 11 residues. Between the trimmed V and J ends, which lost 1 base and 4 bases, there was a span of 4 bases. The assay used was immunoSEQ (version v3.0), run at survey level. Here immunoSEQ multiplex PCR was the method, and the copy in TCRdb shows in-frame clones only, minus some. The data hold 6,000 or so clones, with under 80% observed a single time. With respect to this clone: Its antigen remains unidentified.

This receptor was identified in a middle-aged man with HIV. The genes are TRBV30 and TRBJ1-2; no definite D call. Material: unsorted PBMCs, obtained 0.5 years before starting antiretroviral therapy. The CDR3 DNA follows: TGTGCCTGGAGTGGCGTCTATGGCTACACCTTC. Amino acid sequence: CAWSGVYGYTF.